Reported below is one T cell receptor beta chain. V shed 1 base and J shed 0 bases, with 9 bases lying between them. The germline gives CDR1 SGHVS, CDR2 FQNEAQ. The CDR3 consists of 16 residues. This sample is part of a study of shared clonotypes between healthy human individuals. It was CD45RO-negative cells, positively selected for CCR7, that made up naive CD8 cells, with terminally differentiated effector memory CD45RA+ cells excluded. Clones were sequenced by immunoSEQ multiplex PCR, and TCRdb holds only the in-frame ones, with some missing. Found here are around 2,000,000 clones, 85% to 95% of them singletons; the top ten hold under 2%.

The source is a man between 18 and 35 years old in good health. Some clones in this sample may be carry-over from other donors' samples. Specimen: naive CD8+ T cells from PBMCs. The chain joins TRBV7-8 to TRBJ2-2; tentatively, D is TRBD2 (5 bases). The CDR3 is CASSLGVGANTGELFF. DNA for the CDR3: TGTGCCAGCAGCTTAGGCGTGGGAGCGAACACCGGGGAGCTGTTTTTT. The whole variable domain, remainder taken from reference TRBV7-8 and TRBJ2-2, is GAGVSQSPRYKVAKRGQDVALRCDPISGHVSLFWYQQALGQGPEFLTYFQNEAQLDKSGLPSDRFFAERPEGSVSTLKIQRTQQEDSAVYLCASSLGVGANTGELFFGEGSRLTVL.